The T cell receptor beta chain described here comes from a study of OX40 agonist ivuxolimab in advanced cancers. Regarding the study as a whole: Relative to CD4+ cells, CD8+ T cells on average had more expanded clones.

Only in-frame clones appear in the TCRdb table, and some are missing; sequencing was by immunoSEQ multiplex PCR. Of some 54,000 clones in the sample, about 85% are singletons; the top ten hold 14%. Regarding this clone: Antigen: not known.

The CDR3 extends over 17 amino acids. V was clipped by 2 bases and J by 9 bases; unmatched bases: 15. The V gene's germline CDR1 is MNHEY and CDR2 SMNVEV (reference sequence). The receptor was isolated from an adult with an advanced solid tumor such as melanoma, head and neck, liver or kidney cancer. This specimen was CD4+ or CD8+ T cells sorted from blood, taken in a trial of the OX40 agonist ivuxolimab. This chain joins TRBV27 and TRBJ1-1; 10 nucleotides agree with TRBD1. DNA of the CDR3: TGTGCCAGCAGTTTAGCGGGACAGGGGCTGAGTCCTTCCAAAGCTTTCTTT. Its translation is CASSLAGQGLSPSKAFF.